This T cell receptor (beta chain) comes out of a study of technical replicates of blood from a few donors. Measured with immunoSEQ multiplex PCR; TCRdb has only the in-frame clones, and not every one. The data contain about 62,000 clones, roughly 90% of them singletons. V was trimmed by 1 base and J by 1 base, leaving 2 bases between them. The CDR3 contains 12 residues. In germline, CDR1 is SGHTA, CDR2 FQGNSA. This clone was detected only once. The sample was PBMCs. The TCR sequence derives from a human donor in good health. Some clones in this sample may be carry-over from other donors' samples. The rearrangement uses TRBV7-2 and TRBJ2-7; D gene uncertain. DNA of the CDR3: TGTGCCAGCAGCTTAGTATCCTACGAGCAGTACTTC. Translation gives CASSLVSYEQYF.